The 13 T cell receptor beta chains below were found in one sample sequenced in a study of cytomegalovirus exposure and HLA in healthy donors. The PCR contained 60 Vbeta and 13 Jbeta primers. Repertoires were generated with immunoSEQ multiplex PCR, while TCRdb's copy carries only in-frame clones and drops some. The data show more than 95,000 clones, 65% to 85% seen once. Sequenced: PBMCs. The receptors here all came from a woman in her 70s in good health and CMV-seropositive.

V and J are TRBV27 and TRBJ2-7; 11 bases map to TRBD2. The V gene's germline CDR1 is MNHEY and CDR2 SMNVEV (reference sequence). J gave up 6 bases and V 5 bases, and 9 bases lay outside the gene matches. There are 15 residues in the CDR3. The CDR3 sequence is CASSLRLAGPLEQYF. DNA for the CDR3: TGTGCCAGCAGTCTCCGACTAGCGGGACCCCTCGAGCAGTACTTC.

The rearrangement links TRBV27 to TRBJ2-3; 12 nucleotides agree with TRBD2. This CDR3 is built from 16 residues. V shed 3 bases, J shed 4 bases, and the junction held 5 bases outside the gene matches. From germline, CDR1 is MNHEY and CDR2 SMNVEV (reference sequence). CDR3: CASSLASGRAPDTQYF. CDR3 DNA: TGTGCCAGCAGTTTGGCTAGCGGGAGGGCCCCAGATACGCAGTATTTT.

The rearrangement uses TRBV19 and TRBJ1-5; TRBD1 is a possible D gene (6 bases). This CDR3 comprises 15 residues. CDR1 and CDR2 (germline): LNHDA, SQIVND (reference sequence). V was trimmed by 7 bases and J by 0 bases, leaving 13 bases between them. CDR3 DNA: TGTGCCAGTACCAGGGGACCCTTTAGCAATCAGCCCCAGCATTTT. It specifies CASTRGPFSNQPQHF.

J is TRBJ2-7 and V is TRBV6-6; tentatively, D is TRBD2 (7 bases). The CDR3 totals 15 residues. CDR1 is MNHNY and CDR2 is SVGAGI in the germline V gene (reference sequence). Trimming cost V 2 bases and J 0 bases, with 11 bases left between them. CDR3 region: CASSYRGGPSYEQYF. CDR3 nucleotide sequence: TGTGCCAGCAGTTACCGCGGGGGCCCCTCCTACGAGCAGTACTTC.

This clone showed up just a few times. The chain recombines TRBV7-2 with TRBJ2-6; D is ambiguous. The CDR3 length is 15 residues. Deletions cut 1 base from V and 4 bases from J, with 8 bases between. Germline V CDR1 and CDR2: SGHTA, FQGNSA. The CDR3 region has the DNA TGTGCCAGCAGCTTAGGAGGTACCGGGGCCAACGTCCTGACTTTC. Translation gives CASSLGGTGANVLTF.

The V and J genes are TRBV14 and TRBJ1-1; D ambiguous. Germline values: CDR1 SGHDN, CDR2 FVKESK. There are 15 residues in the CDR3. V lost 3 bases to trimming and J lost 1 base, with 12 bases between them. For the CDR3, the DNA is TGTGCCAGCAGCCACCGATTGGGCAGGAACACTGAAGCTTTCTTT. Its protein is CASSHRLGRNTEAFF.

V is TRBV4-1 and J is TRBJ2-7, with a weak D call TRBD1 (6 bases). Germline CDR1 MGHRA, CDR2 YSYEKL. The CDR3 spans 16 residues. V shed 1 base and J shed 0 bases, with 13 bases lying between them. The DNA of the CDR3 is TGCGCCAGCAGCCAAGGTCTACAGGGCCGCTCCTACGAGCAGTACTTC. Translation gives CASSQGLQGRSYEQYF.

V and J are TRBV9 and TRBJ2-5; a weak D match, TRBD2 (5 bases). Looked up from germline, CDR1 is SGDLS and CDR2 is YYNGEE. V shed 2 bases and J shed 7 bases, with 18 bases lying between them. The CDR3 is 15 residues long. In nucleotides, the CDR3 is TGTGCCAGCAGCGTTGGGAGTTCGGGCTCGGGGACCCAGTACTTC. Amino acids: CASSVGSSGSGTQYF.

This clone was recorded once. The V gene is TRBV9, the J gene TRBJ1-5; TRBD1 aligns across 8 bases. Germline CDR1 SGDLS, CDR2 YYNGEE. Trimming took 2 bases from V and 1 from J; bases not matched to a gene: 2. The CDR3 loop spans 15 amino acids. The CDR3 region has the DNA TGTGCCAGCAGCGTTTCAGGGGGCAGCAATCAGCCCCAGCATTTT. Its translation is CASSVSGGSNQPQHF.

The rearrangement links TRBV20-1 to TRBJ1-1; D unclear. V was cut by 3 bases and J by 4 bases, with 6 bases left in between. CDR1 and CDR2 (germline): DFQATT, SNEGSKA (reference sequence). CDR3 length equals 11 residues. The chain's CDR3 is CSASRSTEAFF. The DNA of the CDR3 is TGCAGTGCTAGTAGGAGCACTGAAGCTTTCTTT.

J is TRBJ2-1 and V is TRBV19; 7 bases agree with TRBD2. The CDR3 consists of 18 residues. Germline CDR1 reads LNHDA; CDR2 reads SQIVND (reference sequence). Trimming at V came to 7 bases and at J to 1 base, leaving 16 bases not matched to a gene. This CDR3 is CASTQGWPSGLSYNEQFF. The CDR3 DNA reads as TGTGCCAGTACCCAAGGGTGGCCTAGCGGTCTATCCTACAATGAGCAGTTCTTC. Supplemented by reference TRBV19 and TRBJ2-1, the full variable domain reads DGGITQSPKYLFRKEGQNVTLSCEQNLNHDAMYWYRQDPGQGLRLIYYSQIVNDFQKGDIAEGYSVSREKKESFPLTVTSAQKNPTAFYLCASTQGWPSGLSYNEQFFGPGTRLTVL.

The CDR3 region is CASSWGEPHNEQFF. The CDR3 DNA follows: TGCGCCAGCAGCTGGGGGGAACCGCACAATGAGCAGTTCTTC. The chain uses TRBV5-1 and TRBJ2-1, with D perhaps matching TRBD2 (6 bases). Germline-derived CDR1 and CDR2 are SGHRS and YFSETQ. The CDR3 consists of 14 residues. Deletions cut 3 bases from V and 5 bases from J, with 12 bases between.

The V gene is TRBV6-5, the J gene TRBJ1-5; D is possibly TRBD1 (5 bases). The CDR3 covers 14 residues. Germline values: CDR1 MNHEY, CDR2 SVGAGI. V lost 6 bases and J lost 0, with 9 bases in between. CDR3 sequence: CASREGLSNQPQHF. For the CDR3, the DNA is TGTGCCAGCAGGGAGGGACTTAGCAATCAGCCCCAGCATTTT.